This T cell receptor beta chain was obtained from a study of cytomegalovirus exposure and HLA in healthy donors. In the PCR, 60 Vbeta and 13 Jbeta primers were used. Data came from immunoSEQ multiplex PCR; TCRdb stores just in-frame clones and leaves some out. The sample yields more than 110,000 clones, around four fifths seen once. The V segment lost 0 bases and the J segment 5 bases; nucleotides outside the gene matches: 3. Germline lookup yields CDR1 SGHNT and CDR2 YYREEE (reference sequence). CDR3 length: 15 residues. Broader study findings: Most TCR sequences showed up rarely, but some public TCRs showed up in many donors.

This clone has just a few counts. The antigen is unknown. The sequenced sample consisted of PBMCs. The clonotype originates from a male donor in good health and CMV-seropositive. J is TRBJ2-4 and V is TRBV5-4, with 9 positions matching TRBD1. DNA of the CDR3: TGTGCCAGCAGCTTGGGACAGGGGGGTGAAAACATTCAGTACTTC. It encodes CASSLGQGGENIQYF.